The 13 T cell receptor beta chains in this list originate from one sample, sequenced in a study of blood T cells in healthy people across ages. Together with a sample-barcoded 5' primer, a J-beta primer mix was included in a second PCR lasting about 7 to 11 cycles. TCRdb processed the 5' RACE reads anew with MiXCR; each CDR3 protein has one entry. The sample includes fewer than 2,000,000 distinct CDR3 sequences, roughly 32% of them seen just once. Source material: blood. These receptors came from a woman younger than 45 in good health.

The chain couples TRBV3-1 to TRBJ2-4; TRBD2 matches 8 bases. J gave up 13 bases and V 4 bases, and 15 bases lay outside the gene matches. The CDR3 is 15 amino acids. The germline CDR1 and CDR2 sequences are LGHDT and YNNKEL (reference sequence). The CDR3 reads CASSLTSGAYNEQYF. The CDR3 bases are TGTGCCAGCAGCCTTACTAGCGGCGCCTACAATGAGCAGTACTTC.

The J gene is TRBJ1-1, the V gene TRBV20-1; no definite D call. The CDR3 contains 15 residues. The V gene lost 0 bases and the J gene lost 5 bases, with 16 bases spanning the gap. Germline CDR1 DFQATT, CDR2 SNEGSKA (reference sequence). The CDR3 sequence is CSARENTVVGTEAFF. Written as DNA, the CDR3 is TGCAGTGCTAGAGAGAATACTGTCGTGGGAACTGAAGCTTTCTTT.

This clonotype was detected a few times. The chain couples TRBV20-1 to TRBJ1-5; D is undetermined. The CDR3 length is 15 residues. Germline V gene lookup returns CDR1 DFQATT and CDR2 SNEGSKA (reference sequence). The ends were cut back, 6 bases at V and 2 bases at J, with 17 bases in the middle. CDR3 DNA: TGCAGTGCCTCAAACCGGGCCTTGGGCAATCAGCCCCAGCATTTT. It encodes CSASNRALGNQPQHF.

The chain is built from TRBV7-2 and TRBJ2-5; the D call may be TRBD1 or TRBD2 (5 bases each). Between the trimmed V and J ends, which lost 5 bases and 1 base, there was a span of 14 bases. The CDR3 length is 15 residues. Germline-derived CDR1 and CDR2 are SGHTA and FQGNSA. CDR3 nucleotide sequence: TGTGCCAGCAGCGGTCGGGGACGGTCCCAAGAGACCCAGTACTTC. Translation gives CASSGRGRSQETQYF.

This chain uses TRBV5-1 with TRBJ2-6; no firm D call. V lost 3 bases to trimming and J lost 0 bases, with 7 bases between them. Germline CDR1 is SGHRS and CDR2 is YFSETQ. This CDR3 is 15 amino acids long. The CDR3 spells CASSYQTSGANVLTF. In DNA, the CDR3 is TGCGCCAGCAGCTATCAAACCTCTGGGGCCAACGTCCTGACTTTC. Variable domain in full (rest from reference TRBV5-1 and TRBJ2-6): KAGVTQTPRYLIKTRGQQVTLSCSPISGHRSVSWYQQTPGQGLQFLFEYFSETQRNKGNFPGRFSGRQFSNSRSEMNVSTLELGDSALYLCASSYQTSGANVLTFGAGSRLTVL.

The V gene is TRBV7-9, the J gene TRBJ1-2; D not certain. The V gene's germline CDR1 is SEHNR and CDR2 FQNEAQ (reference sequence). The CDR3 totals 16 residues. V was pared by 3 bases and J by 0 bases, with 14 bases between. DNA for the CDR3: TGTGCCAGCAGCTTGAGAGGGCGGGCAACTAACTATGGCTACACCTTC. It specifies CASSLRGRATNYGYTF. Full variable domain (outside the CDR3, taken from reference TRBV7-9 and TRBJ1-2): DTGVSQNPRHKITKRGQNVTFRCDPISEHNRLYWYRQTLGQGPEFLTYFQNEAQLEKSRLLSDRFSAERPKGSFSTLEIQRTEQGDSAMYLCASSLRGRATNYGYTFGSGTRLTVV.

About this clonotype: The junction departs from germline at one end; a sequencing error may be responsible. V usage is TRBV9 and J usage is TRBJ2-5; a possible D gene is TRBD1 (6 bases). The CDR3 has 14 residues. CDR1 is SGDLS, CDR2 YYNGEE, per germline. CDR3 loop: CAGSADGLAGEQYF. DNA of the CDR3: TGTGCCGGCAGCGCCGACGGGCTAGCAGGGGAGCAGTACTTC.

The chain employs TRBV7-9 and TRBJ2-3, with a weak D call TRBD2 (5 bases). The V gene lost 1 base and the J gene lost 0 bases, with 11 bases spanning the gap. Germline CDR1 SEHNR, CDR2 FQNEAQ (reference sequence). There are 16 residues in the CDR3. Written as DNA, the CDR3 is TGTGCCAGCAGCTTAGGTACCGAGGGAAGCACAGATACGCAGTATTTT. Protein: CASSLGTEGSTDTQYF.

This chain uses TRBV20-1 with TRBJ2-3; 12 bases are shared with TRBD2. The CDR3 runs to 18 residues. V shed 0 bases, J shed 0 bases, and the junction held 7 bases outside the gene matches. CDR1 is DFQATT, CDR2 SNEGSKA, per germline (reference sequence). The CDR3: CSARDSLAGGASTDTQYF. The CDR3 region has the DNA TGCAGTGCTAGAGATTCCCTAGCGGGGGGGGCTAGCACAGATACGCAGTATTTT.

The chain has TRBV5-1 and TRBJ1-2; perhaps TRBD1 as D (6 bases). The CDR3 runs 17 residues. The V gene lost 0 bases and the J gene lost 0 bases, with 15 bases spanning the gap. Per the germline V gene, CDR1 is SGHRS and CDR2 is YFSETQ. CDR3 sequence: CASSLAAGAAANYGYTF. CDR3 nucleotide sequence: TGCGCCAGCAGCTTGGCGGCAGGGGCAGCAGCTAACTATGGCTACACCTTC. Filled out from reference TRBV5-1 and TRBJ1-2, the complete variable domain reads KAGVTQTPRYLIKTRGQQVTLSCSPISGHRSVSWYQQTPGQGLQFLFEYFSETQRNKGNFPGRFSGRQFSNSRSEMNVSTLELGDSALYLCASSLAAGAAANYGYTFGSGTRLTVV.

The V gene is TRBV20-1, the J gene TRBJ2-4; D is perhaps TRBD2 (6 bases). The DNA matches TRBJ2-7 better at its end, which makes the J call doubtful. Germline CDR1 DFQATT, CDR2 SNEGSKA (reference sequence). This CDR3 region has 14 residues. CDR3 protein: CSARDPGERYEQYF. In nucleotides, the CDR3 is TGCAGTGCTAGAGATCCGGGGGAGAGGTACGAGCAGTACTTC.

This clonotype showed up just a few times. This chain connects TRBV3-1 to TRBJ2-6; 9 bases are a match to TRBD2. This CDR3 has 20 residues. Germline V gene sequence: CDR1 LGHDT, CDR2 YNNKEL (reference sequence). The trim removed 4 bases at V and 0 bases at J, leaving 13 bases unmatched. CDR3 amino acids: CASSLAERGVPGSGANVLTF. Written as DNA, the CDR3 is TGTGCCAGCAGCCTCGCAGAGCGGGGGGTCCCGGGCTCTGGGGCCAACGTCCTGACTTTC.

The sample holds a few counts of this clonotype. The V gene is TRBV28, the J gene TRBJ2-7, with a tentative D call TRBD2 (5 bases). The CDR3 is 15 residues long. In germline, CDR1 is MDHEN, CDR2 SYDVKM. V was shortened by 6 bases and J by 1 base, with 16 bases between the two germline ends. This CDR3 is CASSEAAPGSYEQYF. In DNA, the CDR3 is TGTGCCAGCAGCGAAGCGGCCCCTGGGTCCTACGAGCAGTACTTC.